Reported below is one TCR beta chain. V lost 6 bases to trimming and J lost 5 bases, with 17 bases between them. The V gene's germline CDR1 is MNHEY and CDR2 SVGAGI. The CDR3 runs 14 residues. The record originates from a study of blood T cell repertoires in COVID-19. Data came from immunoSEQ multiplex PCR; TCRdb stores just in-frame clones and leaves some out. The sample contains 450,000 to 500,000 clones, 70% to 90% of which appear only once. Material: peripheral blood. This sequence originates from a human donor in a cohort sampled during active COVID-19. The chain uses TRBV6-5 and TRBJ2-7, with no clear D. CDR3 in DNA: TGTGCCAGCAGCGCACGAGCGTTTACCCACGAGCAGTACTTC. Its protein product is CASSARAFTHEQYF.